Following are 30 T cell receptor beta chains from one sample sequenced in a study of shared clonotypes between healthy human individuals. The method was immunoSEQ multiplex PCR; TCRdb's version includes in-frame clones alone and lacks a portion of them. The data hold some 350,000 clones, with about 74% observed a single time. The specimen sequenced was memory CD4+ T cells sorted from blood. This sample's subset: CD45RA-negative fraction. These receptors were taken from a man in his thirties or forties in good health.

The chain recombines TRBV29-1 with TRBJ2-7; 9 nucleotides align to TRBD2. Germline CDR1 reads SQVTM; CDR2 reads ANQGSEA. CDR3 length: 11 amino acids. Trimming removed 6 bases from V and 5 bases from J; junction bases left unmatched: 2. The DNA of the CDR3 is TGCAGCGTGGGACTAGCCAACGAGCAGTACTTC. This encodes CSVGLANEQYF.

The V call is TRBV27, the J call TRBJ2-7; TRBD1 matches at 9 bases. Trimming took 7 bases from V and 3 from J; bases not matched to a gene: 7. In germline, CDR1 is MNHEY, CDR2 SMNVEV (reference sequence). This CDR3 has 14 amino acids. The DNA of the CDR3 is TGTGCCAGCACCCGGGCGGGACAGGGCTACGAGCAGTACTTC. The encoded protein is CASTRAGQGYEQYF.

The J gene is TRBJ1-4, the V gene TRBV6-1; 7 bases are a match to TRBD1. Germline assignment: CDR1 MNHNS and CDR2 SASEGT. V lost 6 bases to trimming and J lost 10 bases; unmatched junction nucleotides: 14. The CDR3 is 15 amino acids. CDR3 nucleotides: TGTGCCAGCAGACTCTCATCAGGGGGTTTTGGAAAACTGTTTTTT. Protein: CASRLSSGGFGKLFF.

The chain joins TRBV25-1 to TRBJ2-3; D is uncertain. CDR1 and CDR2 from the germline V gene are MGHDK and SYGVNS. The CDR3 covers 13 residues. Between the trimmed V and J ends, which lost 10 bases and 0 bases, there was a span of 11 bases. The CDR3 reads CATAKGSTDTQYF. The CDR3 coding sequence is TGTGCCACCGCTAAGGGTAGCACAGATACGCAGTATTTT.

The gene calls are TRBV6-6 and TRBJ2-7, with 9 bases that match TRBD2. V lost 0 bases and J lost 9; bases outside the gene matches: 6. The CDR3 runs to 14 residues. Germline V gene sequence: CDR1 MNHNY, CDR2 SVGAGI (reference sequence). CDR3 loop: CASSYSGTSQGQYF. The CDR3 DNA follows: TGTGCCAGCAGTTACTCAGGGACTAGCCAAGGGCAGTACTTC.

The rearrangement joins TRBV18 to TRBJ2-7; tentatively, D is TRBD1 (6 bases). The CDR3 has 13 residues. From germline, CDR1 is KGHSH and CDR2 LQKENI. V shed 6 bases and J shed 6 bases, with 15 bases lying between them. The CDR3 region has the DNA TGTGCCAGCTCGCGTGACAGGACGGGCGAGCAGTACTTC. As protein: CASSRDRTGEQYF.

This sequence joins TRBV15 and TRBJ2-7; D unclear. The germline V gene encodes CDR1 LNHNV and CDR2 YYDKDF (reference sequence). V lost 0 bases to trimming and J lost 0 bases, with 6 bases between them. There are 14 residues in the CDR3. In nucleotides, the CDR3 is TGTGCCACCAGCAGAGATGCTAGCTCCTACGAGCAGTACTTC. As protein: CATSRDASSYEQYF.

A word on this clone: Germline and junction disagree at one end, which may indicate a read error. This sequence joins TRBV7-7 and TRBJ2-1, with D maybe TRBD1 (5 bases). CDR3 length: 13 amino acids. CDR1 is SSHAT, CDR2 FNYEAQ, per germline (reference sequence). CDR3 protein: CASSLDAGNEQFF. DNA for the CDR3: TGTGCTAGCAGCTTAGATGCAGGGAATGAGCAGTTCTTC.

The sample holds a few counts of this clone. The chain recombines TRBV7-2 with TRBJ2-5, with D unresolved. The germline V gene encodes CDR1 SGHTA and CDR2 FQGNSA. The CDR3 contains 15 residues. V lost 5 bases to trimming and J lost 2 bases, with 15 bases between them. CDR3 coding DNA: TGTGCCAGCAGCCCGGTGGGTGGGTGGCAAGAGACCCAGTACTTC. This codes for CASSPVGGWQETQYF.

The chain couples TRBV5-1 to TRBJ2-1, with D perhaps matching TRBD1 (6 bases). With 0 bases removed from V and 5 bases from J, the gap between germline ends came to 15 bases. The CDR3 consists of 16 residues. Germline CDR1 SGHRS, CDR2 YFSETQ. The CDR3: CASSLDPGAGNNEQFF. The CDR3 region has the DNA TGCGCCAGCAGCTTGGATCCAGGGGCAGGAAACAATGAGCAGTTCTTC.

The J gene is TRBJ1-2, the V gene TRBV18; the match to TRBD1 covers 8 bases. The length of the CDR3 is 14 residues. The V segment lost 2 bases and the J segment 8 bases; nucleotides outside the gene matches: 7. CDR1 and CDR2 from the germline V gene are KGHSH and LQKENI. CDR3 sequence (DNA): TGTGCCAGCTCACCAGCAGGGGGCGATAAGGGCTACACCTTC. Translating it yields CASSPAGGDKGYTF.

The chain has TRBV19 and TRBJ2-1, with 9 bases identical to TRBD2. CDR3 size: 15 residues. With V trimmed by 5 bases and J by 6 bases, 8 bases remained unmatched. Germline CDR1 and CDR2: LNHDA and SQIVND (reference sequence). CDR3 coding DNA: TGTGCCAGTAGTGCTAGCGGGGCACTTGGCAATGAGCAGTTCTTC. Its protein is CASSASGALGNEQFF.

The rearrangement uses TRBV4-1 and TRBJ1-4; 11 nucleotides align to TRBD1. Germline V gene data show CDR1 as MGHRA and CDR2 as YSYEKL. The CDR3 consists of 17 residues. V lost 3 bases and J lost 8; bases outside the gene matches: 11. CDR3 in DNA: TGCGCCAGCAGCCAGGGCGGACAGGGGGCCGCCGGGGAAAAACTGTTTTTT. It encodes CASSQGGQGAAGEKLFF.

This sequence joins TRBV7-2 and TRBJ2-6; D is unresolved. V lost 5 bases to trimming and J lost 1 base, with 9 bases between them. Germline CDR1 reads SGHTA; CDR2 reads FQGNSA. The CDR3 totals 15 residues. The CDR3 protein is CASSPVRSGANVLTF. The CDR3 DNA is TGTGCCAGCAGCCCCGTCAGGTCTGGGGCCAACGTCCTGACTTTC.

The CDR3 DNA sequence: TGTGCCAGCAGCCAAGATCCGTCCCAGGGGAGGGGAGAGACCCAGTACTTC. Translated, it gives CASSQDPSQGRGETQYF. The J gene is TRBJ2-5, the V gene TRBV4-2, with D perhaps matching TRBD2 (7 bases). Trimming took 0 bases from V and 4 from J, leaving 18 bases between them. CDR3 length: 17 amino acids. The germline V gene encodes CDR1 LGHNA and CDR2 YNFKEQ.

This clone occurred a few times. The gene calls are TRBV2 and TRBJ2-7; a possible D gene is TRBD1 (5 bases). The germline CDR1 and CDR2 sequences are SNHLY and FYNNEI. The V gene lost 2 bases and the J gene lost 6 bases, with 17 bases spanning the gap. This CDR3 comprises 15 residues. CDR3 residues: CASSEPRGSVAEQYF. In nucleotides, the CDR3 is TGTGCCAGCAGTGAACCTAGGGGATCCGTTGCCGAGCAGTACTTC.

This clone appeared once. The rearrangement uses TRBV10-3 and TRBJ2-1, with D possibly TRBD1 on 5 matching bases. Germline V CDR1 and CDR2: ENHRY, SYGVKD. The CDR3 has 14 amino acids. V lost 3 bases, J lost 10 bases, and 16 bases lay in between. CDR3 loop: CAISEMGGASEQFF. The CDR3 DNA is TGTGCCATCAGTGAAATGGGTGGGGCTTCGGAGCAGTTCTTC.

V usage is TRBV6-1 and J usage is TRBJ2-6, with TRBD1 identical over 9 bases. Germline V gene sequence: CDR1 MNHNS, CDR2 SASEGT. The V and J ends lost 9 bases and 2 bases, in that order; junction bases with no gene match: 5. CDR3 length: 15 residues. CDR3 loop: CASLGDRAGANVLTF. DNA of the CDR3: TGTGCCAGTTTAGGGGACAGGGCTGGGGCCAACGTCCTGACTTTC.

The chain recombines TRBV28 with TRBJ2-5; either TRBD1 or TRBD2 may fit D (6 bases each). CDR3 length equals 14 residues. Germline loops: CDR1 MDHEN, CDR2 SYDVKM. Between the trimmed V and J ends, which lost 6 bases and 5 bases, there was a span of 16 bases. The CDR3 protein is CASSGGGLAETQYF. Written as DNA, the CDR3 is TGTGCCAGCAGCGGGGGCGGGCTAGCCGAGACCCAGTACTTC.

This clone turned up a few times. The chain combines TRBV6-5 with TRBJ2-7; D is possibly TRBD1 (5 bases). The germline gives CDR1 MNHEY, CDR2 SVGAGI. CDR3 length: 14 residues. The V end lost 6 bases, the J end lost 7 bases, and 19 bases lay between the germline ends. Here the CDR3 DNA reads TGTGCCAGCAGGCAGGGTTTTAGTACTTTTGAGCAGTACTTC. This translates into CASRQGFSTFEQYF.

The V gene is TRBV9, the J gene TRBJ2-5, with 8 bases that match TRBD2. This CDR3 comprises 15 residues. CDR1 is SGDLS, CDR2 YYNGEE, per germline. J gave up 5 bases and V 3 bases, and 9 bases lay outside the gene matches. The CDR3 DNA reads TGTGCCAGCAGCGCCACCGGGACTAGTGTGGAGACCCAGTACTTC. This codes for CASSATGTSVETQYF.

This sequence joins TRBV4-1 and TRBJ1-4, with TRBD1 matching 8 bases. Germline values: CDR1 MGHRA, CDR2 YSYEKL. The length of the CDR3 is 15 residues. V gave up 4 bases and J gave up 3 bases; unmatched junction bases: 4. CDR3 loop: CASSPQGEANEKLFF. In nucleotides, the CDR3 is TGCGCCAGCAGCCCACAGGGGGAAGCTAATGAAAAACTGTTTTTT.

The J gene is TRBJ1-2, the V gene TRBV28; 9 bases match TRBD1. With V trimmed by 6 bases and J by 8 bases, 13 bases remained unmatched. CDR1 MDHEN and CDR2 SYDVKM come from the germline V gene. The CDR3 has 15 residues. The CDR3 region has the DNA TGTGCCAGCAGCCCCGGGACAGGGTATTTGGGGGGCTACACCTTC. As protein: CASSPGTGYLGGYTF.

This clone has just a few counts. The chain carries TRBV25-1 and TRBJ2-5; 8 bases are shared with TRBD2. V was pared by 7 bases and J by 7 bases, with 8 bases of the junction left unmatched. CDR1 MGHDK and CDR2 SYGVNS come from the germline V gene. The CDR3 loop spans 13 amino acids. This chain's CDR3 is CASTPSGGGTQYF. In nucleotides, the CDR3 is TGTGCCAGCACACCGAGCGGGGGTGGGACCCAGTACTTC.

There are a few counts of this clone. The V call is TRBV2, the J call TRBJ2-1; 10 nucleotides line up with TRBD2. Germline CDR1 is SNHLY and CDR2 is FYNNEI. V dropped 7 bases and J dropped 10; count of bases not matched to a gene: 10. There are 14 residues in the CDR3. In DNA, the CDR3 is TGTGCCAGCAAGGGAGCTAGCGGGAGAGACGAGCAGTTCTTC. This sequence encodes CASKGASGRDEQFF.

The chain has TRBV6-1 and TRBJ2-7; 9 bases map to TRBD1. The CDR3 extends over 15 amino acids. With 6 bases clipped from V and 2 bases from J, the junction kept 8 bases outside the gene matches. In germline, CDR1 is MNHNS, CDR2 SASEGT. The CDR3 sequence is CASSSGTGFTYEQYF. In nucleotides, the CDR3 is TGTGCCAGCAGCTCCGGGACAGGGTTCACCTACGAGCAGTACTTC.

The chain employs TRBV7-9 and TRBJ2-7; D may be TRBD1 or TRBD2 (6 bases each). In germline, CDR1 is SEHNR, CDR2 FQNEAQ (reference sequence). The CDR3 spans 15 residues. V was pared by 5 bases and J by 0 bases, with 14 bases between. CDR3 DNA: TGTGCCAGCAGCAGGGGGGCCCTGAGCTCCTACGAGCAGTACTTC. Amino acids: CASSRGALSSYEQYF. Complete variable domain (other parts from reference TRBV7-9 and TRBJ2-7): DTGVSQNPRHKITKRGQNVTFRCDPISEHNRLYWYRQTLGQGPEFLTYFQNEAQLEKSRLLSDRFSAERPKGSFSTLEIQRTEQGDSAMYLCASSRGALSSYEQYFGPGTRLTVT.

The chain couples TRBV5-6 to TRBJ1-1; the D is unclear. CDR1 and CDR2 (germline): SGHDT, YYEEEE. The CDR3 loop spans 12 amino acids. V was trimmed by 4 bases and J by 6 bases, leaving 10 bases between them. CDR3: CASSIYKAEAFF. The CDR3 DNA reads TGTGCCAGCAGCATATATAAGGCTGAAGCTTTCTTT. Looking up the rest from reference TRBV5-6 and TRBJ1-1 gives the full variable domain: DAGVTQSPTHLIKTRGQQVTLRCSPKSGHDTVSWYQQALGQGPQFIFQYYEEEERQRGNFPDRFSGHQFPNYSSELNVNALLLGDSALYLCASSIYKAEAFFGQGTRLTVV.

This clone was counted a few times. The rearrangement uses TRBV29-1 and TRBJ2-3, with D hard to call. Germline CDR1 SQVTM, CDR2 ANQGSEA. The ends were cut back, 5 bases at V and 2 bases at J, with 8 bases in the middle. The CDR3 runs to 12 residues. The CDR3 DNA is TGCAGCGTTCTACGATTCACAGATACGCAGTATTTT. Translated, it gives CSVLRFTDTQYF.

As to this clone: Compared with germline, one end of the junction differs, possibly owing to a read error. Here the CDR3 reads CASSTLGGRGALF. The CDR3 nucleotides are TGTGCCAGCAGCACCCTCGGGGGCAGGGGGGCCCTCTTC. The V gene is TRBV7-9, the J gene TRBJ2-7, with a possible D match to TRBD1 (7 bases). Germline CDR1 is SEHNR and CDR2 is FQNEAQ (reference sequence). The CDR3 runs 13 residues. The whole variable domain, filled in from reference TRBV7-9 and TRBJ2-7, reads DTGVSQNPRHKITKRGQNVTFRCDPISEHNRLYWYRQTLGQGPEFLTYFQNEAQLEKSRLLSDRFSAERPKGSFSTLEIQRTEQGDSAMYLCASSTLGGRGALFGPGTRLTVT.